Shown below are 31 T cell receptor beta chains from a single sample sequenced in a study of CD8 T cells in ankylosing spondylitis (dated by TCRdb to the late 2010s). Library method: 5' RACE. Data came from an Illumina HiSeq 2500. TCRdb took the public reads, trimmed them with fastp at Q25, ran MiXCR for clone calling and kept in-frame beta chains. Under each unique CDR3 protein, matching rows form one entry showing the most common genes and DNA. The sample has about 360,000 distinct CDR3 sequences on record, about 20% of them singletons. Around 12% of the sample comes from the top ten. The sample taken for sequencing was blood, either unsorted or a sorted T cell fraction (not recorded which). The receptors come from a male donor with ankylosing spondylitis or in good health (not recorded which).

This clonotype was counted a few times. This chain joins TRBV12-3 or TRBV12-4 and TRBJ2-7; the D gene could be TRBD1 or TRBD2 (5 bases each). The CDR3 extends over 14 amino acids. V was shortened by 3 bases and J by 6 bases, with 15 bases between the two germline ends. Here the CDR3 DNA reads TGTGCCAGCAGTTTTGGGACGACCGCCGTCGAGCAGTACTTC. Translated, it gives CASSFGTTAVEQYF.

V gene TRBV10-3 combines with J gene TRBJ2-6; tentative D call: TRBD1 (6 bases). The V and J ends lost 4 bases and 10 bases respectively, with 14 bases between them. Germline loops: CDR1 ENHRY, CDR2 SYGVKD. This CDR3 is 14 amino acids long. The CDR3 loop reads CAISGDTSGNVLTF. Here the CDR3 DNA reads TGTGCCATCAGTGGGGACACCTCTGGAAACGTCCTGACTTTC.

The chain links TRBV5-1 to TRBJ2-3; D not certain. Germline loops: CDR1 SGHRS, CDR2 YFSETQ. Trimming removed 2 bases at V and 2 bases at J, with 9 bases between. This CDR3 is 14 amino acids long. CDR3 region: CASSFLTDTDTQYF. The CDR3 coding sequence is TGCGCCAGCAGCTTCCTCACAGACACAGATACGCAGTATTTT.

In its sample, this clonotype was seen a few times. At one end the junction does not follow the germline gene, possibly because of a read error. The chain employs TRBV29-1 and TRBJ2-2; D may be TRBD1 (6 bases). This CDR3 contains 13 residues. CDR1 is SQVTM, CDR2 ANQGSEA, per germline. CDR3 residues: CSVEGQGPGELFF. CDR3 bases: TGCAGCGTAGAAGGTCAGGGGCCCGGGGAGCTGTTTTTT.

The rearrangement uses TRBV9 and TRBJ2-1, with D perhaps being TRBD1 or TRBD2 (6 bases each). Deletions cut 0 bases from V and 5 bases from J, with 12 bases between. This CDR3 region has 15 residues. In germline, CDR1 is SGDLS, CDR2 YYNGEE. As DNA, the CDR3 is TGTGCCAGCAGCGTAGCGGGGGCGAACCACAATGAGCAGTTCTTC. Translation: CASSVAGANHNEQFF.

This clonotype was found a few times. This rearrangement joins TRBV6-2 or TRBV6-3 to TRBJ1-4, with 8 positions matching TRBD1. This CDR3 comprises 14 residues. J was trimmed by 7 bases and V by 6 bases; bases with no gene match: 7. From germline, CDR1 is MNHEY and CDR2 SVGEGT. In DNA, the CDR3 is TGTGCCAGCAGCAAGGGACAGGACCTTGAAAAACTGTTTTTT. Translating it yields CASSKGQDLEKLFF.

The chain combines TRBV30 with TRBJ2-1; D tentatively reads TRBD1 or TRBD2 (6 bases each). The CDR3 totals 13 residues. Deletions cut 2 bases from V and 7 bases from J, with 12 bases between. Germline V gene data show CDR1 as GTSNPN and CDR2 as SVGIG (reference sequence). CDR3 region: CAWSFGGPNEQFF. The CDR3 DNA sequence: TGTGCCTGGAGTTTTGGGGGGCCTAATGAGCAGTTCTTC. Drawing the rest from reference TRBV30 and TRBJ2-1, the complete variable domain is SQTIHQWPATLVQPVGSPLSLECTVEGTSNPNLYWYRQAAGRGLQLLFYSVGIGQISSEVPQNLSASRPQDRQFILSSKKLLLSDSGFYLCAWSFGGPNEQFFGPGTRLTVL.

This chain connects TRBV25-1 to TRBJ2-1; TRBD1 matches 7 bases. V was clipped by 0 bases and J by 8 bases; unmatched bases: 13. CDR1 MGHDK and CDR2 SYGVNS come from the germline V gene. The CDR3 is 17 amino acids. The CDR3 DNA sequence: TGTGCCAGCAGTGAATATCCACGACAGGGAAGGTTGGATGAGCAGTTCTTC. It encodes CASSEYPRQGRLDEQFF.

In nucleotides, the CDR3 is TGTGCCAGCAGCTTAAGTGGGACAGGGCACTCACCCCTCCACTTT. Translating gives CASSLSGTGHSPLHF. V and J are TRBV7-2 and TRBJ1-6; 9 nucleotides line up with TRBD1. Germline V gene lookup returns CDR1 SGHTA and CDR2 FQGNSA. This CDR3 is 15 amino acids long. V dropped 2 bases and J dropped 10; count of bases not matched to a gene: 6.

Details on this clonotype: This may arise from a read error, as a much more abundant clone is one base away. This chain links TRBV12-3 or TRBV12-4 with TRBJ2-7; D remains unclear. V was clipped by 5 bases and J by 3 bases, with 11 bases between them. The CDR3 sequence is 13 residues long. The CDR3 nucleotides are TGTGCCAGCAGTCTGCGTAGTCTCTACGAGCAGTACTTC. It specifies CASSLRSLYEQYF.

This clonotype was seen only a few times. The chain is built from TRBV14 and TRBJ2-7, with TRBD2 matching over 11 bases. The CDR3 is 15 residues long. Germline CDR1 SGHDN, CDR2 FVKESK. V shed 0 bases, J shed 2 bases, and the junction held 0 bases outside the gene matches. Here the CDR3 reads CASSQELAGAYEQYF. CDR3 coding DNA: TGTGCCAGCAGCCAAGAACTAGCGGGGGCCTACGAGCAGTACTTC.

This clonotype showed up just a few times. The chain uses TRBV4-1 and TRBJ1-6; D unresolved. This CDR3 region has 12 residues. CDR1 and CDR2 from the germline V gene are MGHRA and YSYEKL. V was pared by 0 bases and J by 17 bases, with 11 bases between. The CDR3 spells CASSQDPTLIHF. For the CDR3, the DNA is TGCGCCAGCAGCCAAGACCCCACCCTCATCCACTTT.

This clonotype was observed a few times. The chain recombines TRBV2 with TRBJ2-3; 7 positions agree with TRBD1. Germline CDR1 and CDR2: SNHLY and FYNNEI. V lost 6 bases, J lost 5 bases, and 8 bases stayed unmatched. The CDR3 has 14 residues. CDR3 bases: TGTGCCAGCAGGGACGACAGGGTGCAAGATACGCAGTATTTT. Translation gives CASRDDRVQDTQYF.

The chain is built from TRBV10-3 and TRBJ1-2; D possibly corresponds to TRBD1 (5 bases). The CDR3 has 16 residues. Germline assignment: CDR1 ENHRY and CDR2 SYGVKD. V was cut by 3 bases and J by 0 bases, with 14 bases left in between. The CDR3 nucleotides read TGTGCCATCAGTGATTCCCAGGGTACGCCTAACTATGGCTACACCTTC. This encodes CAISDSQGTPNYGYTF.

A few counts support this clonotype. V is TRBV27 and J is TRBJ2-7; 9 nucleotides align to TRBD2. Germline V gene lookup returns CDR1 MNHEY and CDR2 SMNVEV (reference sequence). This CDR3 has 14 residues. Germline trimming cut 8 bases from V and 2 bases from J; bases unmatched to any gene: 7. Here the CDR3 DNA reads TGTGCCAGCGGAGTAGCGGGGGCGACCTACGAGCAGTACTTC. This sequence encodes CASGVAGATYEQYF.

The chain couples TRBV3-1 to TRBJ2-1; D is unresolved. The CDR3 runs 17 residues. Per the germline V gene, CDR1 is LGHDT and CDR2 is YNNKEL (reference sequence). The germline V and J ends were trimmed by 2 bases and 3 bases, with 17 bases remaining between them. The CDR3 sequence is CASSQLPSGVDYNEQFF. The CDR3 DNA sequence: TGTGCCAGCAGCCAACTTCCGAGTGGGGTTGACTACAATGAGCAGTTCTTC.

This chain connects TRBV28 to TRBJ2-7; 7 nucleotides match TRBD1. The V gene's germline CDR1 is MDHEN and CDR2 SYDVKM. V gave up 6 bases and J gave up 4 bases; unmatched junction bases: 9. This CDR3 comprises 14 residues. The CDR3, as DNA: TGTGCCAGCAGACCCGGGACAGAGAAATACGAGCAGTACTTC. Residues: CASRPGTEKYEQYF.

The V gene is TRBV29-1, the J gene TRBJ2-1; 8 nucleotides agree with TRBD2. The CDR3 is 20 amino acids. V lost 0 bases, J lost 4 bases, and 20 bases stayed unmatched. Looked up from germline, CDR1 is SQVTM and CDR2 is ANQGSEA. The DNA for the CDR3 is TGCAGCGTTGAAGACCTGCCGGGGGGGATGGGGAAGGGGCAGTACAATGAGCAGTTCTTC. Translating it yields CSVEDLPGGMGKGQYNEQFF.

In its sample, this clonotype was seen a few times. As DNA, the CDR3 is TGTGCCAGCAGTGCCCCGGGACAGGGTCCCCGTGAGCAGTTCTTC. This translates into CASSAPGQGPREQFF. V is TRBV2 and J is TRBJ2-1, with 9 bases matching TRBD1. In germline, CDR1 is SNHLY, CDR2 FYNNEI. This CDR3 contains 15 residues. The V gene end was trimmed by 4 bases and the J gene end by 9 bases; junction bases not matched to a gene: 10.

Ten or more counts support this clonotype. The chain combines TRBV4-1 with TRBJ2-3; TRBD2 matches 7 bases. This CDR3 contains 14 residues. Germline-derived CDR1 and CDR2 are MGHRA and YSYEKL. V was clipped by 4 bases and J by 2 bases; unmatched bases: 3. CDR3 region: CASSPGTNTDTQYF. CDR3 nucleotide sequence: TGCGCCAGCAGCCCCGGGACTAACACAGATACGCAGTATTTT.

The V call is TRBV6-1, the J call TRBJ2-7; 8 nucleotides line up with TRBD1. CDR1 and CDR2 (germline): MNHNS, SASEGT. The CDR3 runs 14 residues. J lost 1 base, V lost 4 bases, and 3 bases had no gene match. The CDR3 loop is CASSGTGTSYEQYF. The CDR3 DNA sequence: TGTGCCAGCAGTGGGACAGGGACTTCCTACGAGCAGTACTTC.

This chain uses TRBV20-1 with TRBJ2-3; no firm D call. The germline gives CDR1 DFQATT, CDR2 SNEGSKA (reference sequence). The germline V and J ends were trimmed by 3 bases and 0 bases, with 13 bases remaining between them. This CDR3 has 15 amino acids. The CDR3 DNA is TGCAGTGCTAGGGGTCCGGCTAATAGCACAGATACGCAGTATTTT. It is translated as CSARGPANSTDTQYF.

This clonotype was observed a few times. The chain links TRBV12-3 or TRBV12-4 to TRBJ2-3; 7 nucleotides line up with TRBD2. The CDR3 runs 15 residues. V gave up 3 bases and J gave up 5 bases; unmatched junction bases: 8. In DNA, the CDR3 is TGTGCCAGCAGTTTCGCGACTAGCCGCGAAGATACGCAGTATTTT. This translates into CASSFATSREDTQYF.

The gene calls are TRBV4-1 and TRBJ1-5; 7 bases map to TRBD1. The CDR3 contains 17 residues. CDR1 and CDR2 (germline): MGHRA, YSYEKL. Trimming removed 3 bases from V and 7 bases from J; junction bases left unmatched: 15. CDR3 residues: CASSHPLDRDRSQPQHF. The CDR3 DNA reads as TGCGCCAGCAGCCACCCCCTGGACCGGGACAGAAGCCAGCCCCAGCATTTT.

This clonotype was observed once. The rearrangement uses TRBV6-1 and TRBJ2-7, with D maybe TRBD1 (6 bases). Germline assignment: CDR1 MNHNS and CDR2 SASEGT. The CDR3 is 17 residues long. The V and J ends lost 6 bases and 5 bases respectively, with 26 bases between them. The CDR3 bases are TGTGCCAGCAGCGATACTCCCGGGGCAGGGGTTTTCCACGAGCAGTACTTC. It specifies CASSDTPGAGVFHEQYF.

This clonotype was counted only a few times. The chain is built from TRBV10-3 and TRBJ2-1, with D perhaps being TRBD1 or TRBD2 (5 bases each). The V gene lost 2 bases and the J gene lost 10 bases, with 6 bases spanning the gap. Germline V gene data show CDR1 as ENHRY and CDR2 as SYGVKD. The CDR3 covers 11 residues. In DNA, the CDR3 is TGTGCCATCAGTGAGGGGGACGAGCAGTTCTTC. It codes for CAISEGDEQFF.

This chain connects TRBV10-3 to TRBJ2-7; possible D gene TRBD2, 6 bases. V was clipped by 3 bases and J by 2 bases, with 14 bases between them. CDR3 size: 15 residues. Germline loops: CDR1 ENHRY, CDR2 SYGVKD. CDR3 residues: CAISDRAGRPYEQYF. DNA for the CDR3: TGTGCCATCAGTGATAGGGCGGGGAGGCCCTACGAGCAGTACTTC.

This clonotype was detected only a few times. Here the CDR3 reads CASTGDGFNTDTQYF. The CDR3 nucleotides are TGCGCCAGCACGGGGGATGGATTTAACACAGATACGCAGTATTTT. V and J are TRBV10-2 and TRBJ2-3; maybe TRBD2 (6 bases). CDR1 and CDR2 (germline): WSHSY, SAAADI. The CDR3 is made up of 15 amino acids. Trimming took off 7 bases at V and 2 bases at J, with 16 bases between the two ends.

This clonotype was detected only once. V usage is TRBV29-1 and J usage is TRBJ2-7; weak D call: TRBD2 (5 bases). Trimming removed 4 bases at V and 2 bases at J, with 9 bases between. The germline CDR1 and CDR2 sequences are SQVTM and ANQGSEA. CDR3 size: 12 residues. DNA for the CDR3: TGCAGCGTTGTAGGAGGTGCCTACGAGCAGTACTTC. It codes for CSVVGGAYEQYF.

CDR3 bases: TGTGCCAGCAGCACCGGACAGGGGGACACTGAAGCTTTCTTT. Encoded protein: CASSTGQGDTEAFF. The chain is built from TRBV7-6 and TRBJ1-1; 10 bases match TRBD1. With V trimmed by 5 bases and J by 3 bases, 3 bases remained unmatched. Looked up from germline, CDR1 is SGHVS and CDR2 is FNYEAQ. This CDR3 is 14 amino acids long.

This clonotype came up a few times. The CDR3 sequence: CASSYSDLDEAEQYF. The CDR3 region has the DNA TGTGCCAGCAGTTACTCAGACCTGGATGAGGCCGAGCAGTACTTC. The chain combines TRBV6-5 with TRBJ2-7; unclear D gene. The CDR3 has 15 residues. Germline V gene data show CDR1 as MNHEY and CDR2 as SVGAGI. Deletions cut 0 bases from V and 6 bases from J, with 15 bases between.